The rows below give T cell receptor beta chains drawn from one sample of a study of blood T cell repertoires in COVID-19. Sequencing was performed with immunoSEQ multiplex PCR; in TCRdb, only in-frame clones are kept and a portion is missing. The table has fewer than 300,000 clones, 80% to 95% seen once. The specimen sequenced was peripheral blood. These receptors were taken from a person under 35 with COVID-19, enrolled during active disease. The CDR3 runs from the conserved cysteine through the conserved F or W. A D gene is named only where the DNA matches it firmly. Expanded clones are given a class, and other clones once, few, many or no size at all.

v_gene	j_gene	abundance	d_gene	CDR3aa	CDR3nt
TRBV7-2	TRBJ2-1	NA	NA	CASSLRGPSYNEQFF	TGTGCCAGCAGCTTGCGGGGGCCGTCCTACAATGAGCAGTTCTTC
TRBV6-6	TRBJ2-7	once	NA	CASSYTNLDSTYEQYF	TGTGCCAGCAGTTACACCAACCTCGACAGTACCTACGAGCAGTACTTC
TRBV6-1	TRBJ1-2	NA	TRBD1	CASSEAGTESYGYTF	TGTGCCAGCAGTGAAGCGGGGACAGAGTCCTATGGCTACACCTTC
TRBV9	TRBJ2-1	NA	TRBD2	CVRAAQREVNEQFF	TGTGTCCGCGCTGCCCAGCGGGAGGTCAATGAGCAGTTCTTC
TRBV28	TRBJ1-2	NA	TRBD1	CASSSGQARGGYTF	TGTGCCAGCAGTTCGGGACAGGCGCGTGGTGGCTACACCTTC
TRBV4-2	TRBJ2-7	NA	TRBD2	CASTPGLAGGGEQYF	TGTGCCAGCACCCCAGGACTAGCGGGAGGAGGCGAGCAGTACTTC
TRBV7-9	TRBJ2-1	NA	TRBD2	CASSSPAGLVGEEQFF	TGTGCCAGCAGCTCCCCCGCAGGACTAGTGGGAGAAGAGCAGTTCTTC
TRBV7-2	TRBJ2-4	NA	NA	CASSFVADRVAKNIQYF	TGTGCCAGCAGCTTCGTAGCCGACCGGGTAGCCAAAAACATTCAGTACTTC
TRBV5-6	TRBJ2-4	once	NA	CASTLRGNKNIQYF	TGTGCCAGCACCCTGAGGGGGAACAAAAACATTCAGTACTTC
TRBV24-1	TRBJ2-1	NA	TRBD1	CATSDPGGSYNEQFF	TGTGCCACCAGTGATCCAGGGGGCTCCTACAATGAGCAGTTCTTC
TRBV9	TRBJ2-3	once	NA	CASSVEGADTQYF	TGTGCCAGCAGCGTAGAGGGGGCAGATACGCAGTATTTT
TRBV4-1	TRBJ2-6	NA	TRBD2	CASSKGLAGGSGANVLTF	TGCGCCAGCAGTAAGGGACTAGCGGGAGGTAGTGGGGCCAACGTCCTGACTTTC
TRBV6-2/TRBV6-3	TRBJ2-1	NA	TRBD2	CASSYAGGPYNEQFF	TGTGCCAGCAGTTACGCGGGAGGGCCCTACAATGAGCAGTTCTTC
TRBV11-3	TRBJ2-1	NA	TRBD2	CASSLGPQLAGVDNEQFF	TGTGCCAGCAGCTTAGGGCCCCAACTAGCGGGGGTTGACAATGAGCAGTTCTTC
TRBV6-2/TRBV6-3	TRBJ1-6	NA	NA	CASSYRTKGVSPLHF	TGTGCCAGCAGTTACCGGACAAAGGGGGTTTCACCCCTCCACTTT